The 23 T cell receptor beta chains presented below share a single source sample, sequenced in a study of beta chain features in type 1 diabetes. Since all of the isolated RNA was reverse transcribed, expressed TCRB transcripts were what got sequenced. The method was immunoSEQ multiplex PCR; TCRdb's version includes in-frame clones alone and lacks a portion of them. The sample carries about 410,000 clones, around 13% recorded once. Sample: naive CD4+ T cells from blood. These receptor sequences come from a man younger than 40 in good health.

This clone was observed a handful of times. The chain employs TRBV7-9 and TRBJ2-7, with unresolved D. With 3 bases removed from V and 4 bases from J, the gap between germline ends came to 4 bases. This CDR3 region has 11 residues. CDR1 is SEHNR and CDR2 is FQNEAQ in the germline V gene (reference sequence). The CDR3 DNA sequence: TGTGCCAGCAGCTTCAAGTACGAGCAGTACTTC. Amino acids: CASSFKYEQYF. Full variable domain (rest looked up from reference TRBV7-9 and TRBJ2-7): DTGVSQNPRHKITKRGQNVTFRCDPISEHNRLYWYRQTLGQGPEFLTYFQNEAQLEKSRLLSDRFSAERPKGSFSTLEIQRTEQGDSAMYLCASSFKYEQYFGPGTRLTVT.

This clone was picked up a small number of times. The chain couples TRBV2 to TRBJ2-1, with 8 bases lining up with TRBD1. The ends lost 4 bases at V and 6 bases at J; junction bases unmatched: 2. The CDR3 spans 13 residues. The germline V gene has CDR1 SNHLY and CDR2 FYNNEI. In DNA form, the CDR3 reads TGTGCCAGCAGTGGACAGGGGCCCAATGAGCAGTTCTTC. It encodes CASSGQGPNEQFF.

Worth noting for this clone: The sample carries other DNA sequences with the same CDR3. This rearrangement joins TRBV7-2 to TRBJ1-2; perhaps TRBD1 as D (5 bases). Germline loops: CDR1 SGHTA, CDR2 FQGNSA. This CDR3 contains 13 residues. Trimming pared 5 bases from V and 4 bases from J, leaving 11 bases between. The CDR3 DNA reads TGTGCCAGCAGCCCCGGCACAGGCTATGGCTACACCTTC. Amino acids: CASSPGTGYGYTF.

This clone was picked up a small number of times. The rearrangement links TRBV9 to TRBJ1-2; a weak D match, TRBD1 (5 bases). CDR1 is SGDLS, CDR2 YYNGEE, per germline. This CDR3 has 15 residues. Trimming cost V 0 bases and J 3 bases, with 12 bases left between them. CDR3 amino acids: CASSVAGREDYGYTF. The CDR3 DNA reads as TGTGCCAGCAGCGTAGCAGGGCGCGAGGACTATGGCTACACCTTC. Full variable domain (remainder filled in from reference TRBV9 and TRBJ1-2): DSGVTQTPKHLITATGQRVTLRCSPRSGDLSVYWYQQSLDQGLQFLIQYYNGEERAKGNILERFSAQQFPDLHSELNLSSLELGDSALYFCASSVAGREDYGYTFGSGTRLTVV.

This chain links TRBV5-1 with TRBJ1-1, with 10 bases that match TRBD1. Germline lookup yields CDR1 SGHRS and CDR2 YFSETQ. V lost 3 bases to trimming and J lost 4 bases; unmatched junction nucleotides: 9. CDR3 length: 16 residues. The CDR3 DNA reads TGCGCCAGCAGCTCCGGGACAGGGGTATTTGGCACTGAAGCTTTCTTT. It codes for CASSSGTGVFGTEAFF.

This clone came up a few times. The V call is TRBV5-6, the J call TRBJ2-3; D possibly corresponds to TRBD1 (6 bases). The germline V gene has CDR1 SGHDT and CDR2 YYEEEE. This CDR3 is built from 17 residues. Trimming cost V 4 bases and J 0 bases, with 18 bases left between them. The CDR3 loop is CASSGLLQGSSTDTQYF. The CDR3 coding sequence is TGTGCCAGCAGCGGACTCTTACAGGGAAGTAGCACAGATACGCAGTATTTT. Looking up the rest from reference TRBV5-6 and TRBJ2-3 gives the full variable domain: DAGVTQSPTHLIKTRGQQVTLRCSPKSGHDTVSWYQQALGQGPQFIFQYYEEEERQRGNFPDRFSGHQFPNYSSELNVNALLLGDSALYLCASSGLLQGSSTDTQYFGPGTRLTVL.

This clone was counted a few times. The chain couples TRBV29-1 to TRBJ2-1, with 10 bases matching TRBD2. Unmatched junction bases numbered 7, after V lost 4 bases and J lost 4 bases. Looked up from germline, CDR1 is SQVTM and CDR2 is ANQGSEA. The CDR3 has 15 residues. CDR3 DNA: TGCAGCGTTGCCCATCTAGCGGGGGCTTACAATGAGCAGTTCTTC. Protein: CSVAHLAGAYNEQFF.

V gene TRBV9 combines with J gene TRBJ2-6; D gene uncertain. Looked up from germline, CDR1 is SGDLS and CDR2 is YYNGEE. This CDR3 has 17 amino acids. V was shortened by 4 bases and J by 4 bases, with 18 bases between the two germline ends. This chain's CDR3 is CASSPRPAVEGANVLTF. The CDR3 region has the DNA TGTGCCAGCAGCCCCCGACCCGCGGTGGAAGGGGCCAACGTCCTGACTTTC.

This clone was seen more than once but under ten times. The CDR3 spells CASSSAMNTEAFF. CDR3 in DNA: TGTGCCAGCAGCTCCGCTATGAACACTGAAGCTTTCTTT. V gene TRBV7-2 combines with J gene TRBJ1-1; D gene uncertain. The V end was cut by 4 bases, the J end by 0 bases, with 6 bases between. The CDR3 sequence is 13 residues long. Germline-derived CDR1 and CDR2 are SGHTA and FQGNSA.

This clone turned up a few times. The rearrangement joins TRBV4-3 to TRBJ2-4; 10 positions match TRBD2. CDR1 is LGHNA and CDR2 is YSLEER in the germline V gene. The V and J ends lost 0 bases and 9 bases, in that order; junction bases with no gene match: 11. The CDR3 has 17 amino acids. The CDR3 is CASSQETHLAGAGIQYF. The CDR3 DNA sequence: TGCGCCAGCAGCCAAGAAACCCATCTAGCGGGGGCAGGCATTCAGTACTTC.

The chain is built from TRBV11-2 and TRBJ2-7; maybe TRBD2 (5 bases). In germline, CDR1 is SGHAT, CDR2 FQNNGV. V gave up 4 bases and J gave up 4 bases, with 11 bases separating them. The CDR3 extends over 13 amino acids. The CDR3 sequence: CASSSTSGYEQYV. In nucleotides, the CDR3 is TGTGCCAGCAGCTCCACGTCGGGATACGAGCAGTACGTC.

This clone was counted only a few times. J is TRBJ2-3 and V is TRBV11-2; no definite D call. Germline V gene sequence: CDR1 SGHAT, CDR2 FQNNGV. The CDR3 spans 14 residues. Trimming pared 0 bases from V and 2 bases from J, leaving 6 bases between. CDR3 protein: CASSLESSTDTQYF. The CDR3, as DNA: TGTGCCAGCAGCTTAGAATCCTCCACAGATACGCAGTATTTT.

The chain combines TRBV11-2 with TRBJ2-7; no clear D. Germline V lookup: CDR1 SGHAT, CDR2 FQNNGV. The ends were cut back, 2 bases at V and 3 bases at J, with 5 bases in the middle. CDR3 length equals 12 residues. The DNA of the CDR3 is TGTGCCAGCAGCTTACTCGGCTACGAGCAGTACTTC. Its protein is CASSLLGYEQYF.

This chain links TRBV7-9 with TRBJ2-1; D is unclear. V was clipped by 7 bases and J by 9 bases, with 13 bases between them. In germline, CDR1 is SEHNR, CDR2 FQNEAQ (reference sequence). CDR3 length: 12 amino acids. CDR3: CASTVLGGEQFF. In nucleotides, the CDR3 is TGTGCCAGCACCGTCCTCGGCGGTGAGCAGTTCTTC.

This chain joins TRBV10-3 and TRBJ2-3; D is perhaps TRBD2 (5 bases). Germline V gives CDR1 ENHRY, CDR2 SYGVKD. The V end lost 7 bases, the J end lost 5 bases, and 13 bases lay between the germline ends. This CDR3 is built from 13 residues. CDR3 sequence (DNA): TGTGCCATCATGGACTCGAACCAAGATACGCAGTATTTT. This translates into CAIMDSNQDTQYF.

The V gene is TRBV6-1, the J gene TRBJ2-5, with 7 nucleotides matching TRBD2. CDR1 MNHNS and CDR2 SASEGT come from the germline V gene. The CDR3 sequence is 14 residues long. The ends lost 6 bases at V and 3 bases at J; junction bases unmatched: 7. CDR3 sequence (DNA): TGTGCCAGCAGAGAGGGACTACCAGAAGAGACCCAGTACTTC. Protein product: CASREGLPEETQYF.

This clone has a handful of counts. CDR3 nucleotide sequence: TGTGCCAGCAGTGAATTGGGACAGGGGAATGAGCAGTTCTTC. Protein: CASSELGQGNEQFF. The V and J genes are TRBV2 and TRBJ2-1, with 10 bases fitting TRBD1. CDR3 length: 14 residues. The junction had 2 bases not matched to a gene; V was cut back by 2 bases and J by 7 bases. Germline V lookup: CDR1 SNHLY, CDR2 FYNNEI.

The chain is built from TRBV7-8 and TRBJ2-2; 7 bases map to TRBD1. Germline V CDR1 and CDR2: SGHVS, FQNEAQ. This CDR3 is 15 amino acids long. Trimming cost V 6 bases and J 1 base; bases outside gene matches: 5. This chain's CDR3 is CASSPRGKNTGELFF. As DNA, the CDR3 is TGTGCCAGCAGTCCCAGGGGGAAGAACACCGGGGAGCTGTTTTTT.

There are a few counts of this clone. J is TRBJ2-1 and V is TRBV5-8; the D is unclear. Deletions cut 2 bases from V and 0 bases from J, with 9 bases between. Per the germline V gene, CDR1 is SGHTS and CDR2 is YDEGEE. The CDR3 length is 15 residues. In nucleotides, the CDR3 is TGTGCCAGCAGCTTAGGGTCTAGCTCCTACAATGAGCAGTTCTTC. It yields the protein CASSLGSSSYNEQFF.

This clone was counted a few times. V gene TRBV5-1 combines with J gene TRBJ2-3; D not resolved. Germline CDR1 SGHRS, CDR2 YFSETQ. Trimming cost V 1 base and J 6 bases, with 12 bases left between them. There are 14 residues in the CDR3. The CDR3 loop reads CASSLTNPMDTQYF. The CDR3, as DNA: TGCGCCAGCAGCTTGACTAACCCCATGGATACGCAGTATTTT.

This clone was found a few times. Relative to the germline gene, one junction end is altered; a read error may explain this. Other nucleotide sequences from this sample produce the same CDR3. The chain has TRBV7-7 and TRBJ2-5; TRBD2 agrees at 15 bases. Germline V gene data show CDR1 as SSHAT and CDR2 as FNYEAQ (reference sequence). CDR3 size: 16 residues. CDR3 protein: CASSLGLAGGQETQYF. The DNA of the CDR3 is TGTGCTAGCAGCCTGGGACTAGCGGGAGGTCAAGAGACCCAGTACTTC.

This clone was detected a few times. The chain couples TRBV5-4 to TRBJ1-2, with D possibly matching TRBD1 (5 bases). Between the trimmed V and J ends, which lost 3 bases and 1 base, there was a span of 13 bases. Germline V gene lookup returns CDR1 SGHNT and CDR2 YYREEE (reference sequence). The length of the CDR3 is 15 residues. CDR3 residues: CASSSRGTVNYGYTF. CDR3 in DNA: TGTGCCAGCAGCTCTCGGGGGACCGTTAACTATGGCTACACCTTC.

Only a few counts were recorded for this clone. The V call is TRBV14, the J call TRBJ2-3; 10 bases map to TRBD2. The CDR3 extends over 17 amino acids. The germline V gene has CDR1 SGHDN and CDR2 FVKESK. J gave up 8 bases and V 5 bases, and 16 bases lay outside the gene matches. The CDR3 bases are TGTGCCAGCAGCGCCGGGCTAGCGGGAGTTGCACCGGGTACGCAGTATTTT. Translated: CASSAGLAGVAPGTQYF.